This T cell receptor (beta chain) derives from a study of cytomegalovirus exposure and HLA in healthy donors (dated by TCRdb to 2015 to 2018). Background for the entire study: According to a later analysis, the 120 or so validation repertoires were produced on the same platform as the 680 or so repertoires of the first cohort. The study aimed to test whether signatures of past pathogen exposure could be identified by cataloging public T cell receptors. Besides the first cohort of approximately 670 subjects, a separate validation cohort made up of about 120 different subjects was used. The study combined high-throughput TCR immunosequencing, statistical association of individual TCRs with disease status, and machine learning to predict cytomegalovirus infection status.

As regards this clone: The clone's antigen remains unknown. The input lacks base qualities; no much larger clone sits a single base away.

The library came from the immunoSEQ multiplex PCR assay. Per the authors' processing: A statistical classification framework was built to diagnose cytomegalovirus status from the catalog of TCR beta chain sequences. The immuneACCESS repertoire file appears here via TCRdb, limited to in-frame rearrangements. These files lack a portion of the clones; in checked studies, under half of the deficit traces to unresolved V genes, and the cause of the others is not known. The V and J calls and clone size were taken over from that table, and D and trimming were inferred from the DNA. This sample gives under 200,000 clones in total; roughly 86% of them show up just once. Approximately 10% of the sample goes to the ten largest clones. V is shortened by 4 bases, J by 5 bases, and the region joining them spans 14 bases. CDR1 and CDR2 were assigned from the germline V gene (reference sequence) as MNHEY and SMNVEV. Including the terminal cysteine and phenylalanine, the CDR3 comprises 14 residues. Of the read, only the CDR3 DNA is kept; its 42 bases are in frame from base 1.

Study-wide findings and limitations: A later analysis found that TCRs clustered in the first cohort also tended to co-occur in the roughly 120 validation repertoires, with approximately 93% of cluster scores above 0. While some public TCRs were present in many individuals, most TCR sequences turned up only very rarely across donors. Cytomegalovirus status was reported to be diagnosed by the classifier with high specificity and sensitivity in both the original and validation cohorts. The authors suggested that the approach could potentially be extended to other disease states and immunological phenotypes. A later analysis lacked HLA typing for the validation cohort, so it scored co-occurrence in that cohort across all 130 or so repertoires. The study listed 150 to 200 TCR beta chains as associated with cytomegalovirus. Three of the identified cytomegalovirus-associated TCR beta chains were confirmed in vitro to be specific for cytomegalovirus antigens.

Separate from the approximately 730-subject first cohort, the validation cohort of roughly 130 subjects was the group to which the donors belonged. Sequenced sample: PBMCs. This sequence was found in a woman younger than 30 in good health and CMV-seropositive. The chain uses TRBV27 and TRBJ1-2, and the D gene may be TRBD1, 6 bases matching. The DNA sequence reads TGTGCCAGCAGTTCCAGAGGGACAAGTTATGGCTACACCTTC. This encodes CASSSRGTSYGYTF.